The T cell receptor beta chain described here comes from a study of graft-versus-host responses after intestinal transplantation. Produced via immunoSEQ multiplex PCR; TCRdb's table is partial and in-frame only. This table has about 20,000 clones, 35% to 40% appearing once. CD3+CD4+ and CD3+CD8+ responders that were proliferating and CFSE-low were sorted post-reaction. V gave up 1 base and J gave up 5 bases, with 13 bases separating them. The CDR3 covers 15 residues. The germline V gene has CDR1 SGHRS and CDR2 YFSETQ. Study findings and constraints: The marrow of recipients harbored GvH clones, and ileum or blood showed some of them first. Declining HvG levels early post-transplant were linked to peak circulating GvH clone levels.

The rearrangement links TRBV5-1 to TRBJ1-5; D perhaps matches TRBD1 (6 bases). The sample was alloreactive CD4+ T cells from a mixed lymphocyte reaction culture, taken before intestinal transplant. Noted subset: CFSE-low proliferating T cells sorted from roughly six-day pre-transplant mixed lymphocyte reaction (GvH or HvG direction). This TCR derives from a human patient who received an intestinal transplant. In nucleotides, the CDR3 is TGCGCCAGCAGCTTGACAGGGAGACCCCATCAGCCCCAGCATTTT. Residues: CASSLTGRPHQPQHF.